This T cell receptor beta chain was identified during a study of vaccination and CD4 T cells after COVID-19 (dated by TCRdb to the early 2020s). As for the study more broadly: Convalescent patients had a positive SARS-CoV-2 result on nasal swab PCR, and of these patients, several had mild disease and one had severe disease. The time from the second vaccine dose to post-vaccine blood sampling had a median of roughly 79 days and ranged from about 14 to 241 days. As controls, cultures received a CEFX viral epitope pool (the positive control), an HIV-1 Nef peptide pool (the negative control), or no peptide at all. The cultures were stimulated with overlapping spike peptide pools from SARS-CoV-2 and from the common cold coronaviruses HCoV-NL63, HCoV-OC43 and HCoV-229E. The convalescent cohort included six males and four females, with two Hispanic individuals, seven Caucasians, two Asians and one multiracial person. Participants received two doses of either the Pfizer-BioNTech BNT162b2 vaccine (n=8) or the Moderna mRNA-1273 vaccine (n=2). In around 10 COVID-19 convalescent patients and a few infection-naive healthy vaccine recipients, researchers compared the spike-specific CD4+ TCR repertoire from before mRNA vaccination with the repertoire from after. Post-COVID blood samples from convalescent patients were collected a median of around 100 days after diagnosis, with a range of roughly 35 to 180 days.

Library construction relied on PCR. DNA from cultured CD4+ T cells was subjected to TCR sequencing with the Oncomine TCR Beta short-read assay at the Johns Hopkins FTIC core. The QIAamp micro DNA kit was used to extract genomic DNA from the cultured CD4+ T cells. The Oncomine TCR Beta libraries from cultured CD4+ T cells were pooled using unique dual indexes and then sequenced on an Illumina iSeq 100. The authors' analysis ran thus. Non-productive sequences were filtered out, and CDR3s that did not start with C, did not end with F or W, or were shorter than 7 amino acids were discarded. Antigen-specific clonotypes were identified using the MANAFEST web application through comparison of peptide-stimulated wells with reference and other culture wells. An FDR below 0.05, an odds ratio above 5, and a productive frequency above 0.1% in at least two of three replicate wells were required for clones to be considered positive. A clonotype was classed as cross-reactive if the clonotype showed significant expansion both in SARS-CoV-2 spike wells and in at least one common cold coronavirus spike condition. Similarity between CDR3 sequences was evaluated in R version 3.6.1 using Levenshtein distances (stringdist) and unrooted phylogenetic trees (ape). The public reads were run again by TCRdb, first through fastp at Q25 and then through MiXCR, and only productive beta chains were kept. Rows are combined by CDR3 protein, so each entry shows the most common genes and DNA. In this record, the V and J calls reflect TCRdb's handling and not the investigators' own analysis. For this sample there are 12,000 or so distinct CDR3 sequences; approximately 49% appear just once. The ten largest account for 25% to 35% of the sample.

General study outcomes and caveats: Although the median number of SARS-CoV-2-reactive clonotypes went up from 20 to 25 after infection to about 38 after vaccination, the increase was not significant. Among the post-vaccine SARS-CoV-2-reactive clones in convalescent patients, a median approximately 90% showed up only after vaccination, which suggests vaccine-specific priming. Of the vaccine-specific clones in convalescent patients, 304 of 307, or nearly all, reacted only to SARS-CoV-2 spike and did not cross-react with common cold coronaviruses. The number of convalescent patients in the study was relatively small, and the study did not examine early timepoints following natural infection.

Regarding this clonotype: It lacks a known antigen. Base-call qualities are not available, and no considerably larger clone is one nucleotide away.

The meaning of the sample's treatment or condition label: approximately 10-day PBMC culture with coronavirus spike peptide pools or control peptides (ViraFEST assay). The study used the ViraFEST assay, which expanded antigen-specific T cells with peptide pools and then identified expanded clonotypes by TCR sequencing. The convalescent patients' positive SARS-CoV-2 PCR tests were from March to December 2020, which was before the Alpha, Beta and Delta variants emerged in the United States. Each well held around 1.9 million PBMCs cultured with about 9.8 ug/ml peptide pools in IMDM containing roughly 5% human AB serum and about 10 IU/ml IL-2. On days 3 and 7, half of the culture medium was replaced with fresh IL-2-containing medium. CD4+ T cells were isolated after 10 days of culture through negative selection using the EasySep CD4+ T cell isolation kit. PBMCs were separated from whole blood using Ficoll-Paque Plus gradient centrifugation and then either used fresh or cryopreserved at -140C. Each culture condition was generally run in triplicate wells.

The sample was CD4+ T cells from blood, cultured in vitro. The source is a human donor who had recovered from COVID-19.

CDR3 loop: CASSLQGALNSPLHF. The bases are TGTGCCAGCAGTTTACAGGGGGCACTCAATTCACCCCTCCACTTT. The sequence links TRBV12-3 or TRBV12-4 to TRBJ1-6; the junction holds 8 bases that match TRBD1. V lost 2 bases and J lost 7 bases, and the count of bases not matched to a germline gene is 4. Taken from cysteine to phenylalanine, the CDR3 has 15 residues. CDR3 DNA only is kept here, 45 bases in frame from base 1.